The 11 T cell receptor beta chains given below trace back to one sample, sequenced in a study of blood T cells in healthy people across ages. Sample-barcoded 5' priming and a J-beta primer mix drove a second PCR of 7 to 11 cycles. TCRdb reanalysed the 5' RACE reads using MiXCR and keeps one entry per CDR3 protein. The sample comprises some 1.5 million distinct CDR3 sequences, 28% of which are singletons, and 7.7% rests with the top ten. The sample was blood. These receptors all come from a woman aged 25-40 years in good health.

This sequence joins TRBV24-1 and TRBJ2-1; D call uncertain. The CDR3 is 11 residues long. Germline CDR1 KGHDR, CDR2 SFDVKD. V shed 9 bases and J shed 6 bases, with 8 bases lying between them. CDR3 amino acids: CATGSGNEQFF. The CDR3 bases are TGTGCCACCGGTAGTGGCAATGAGCAGTTCTTC.

Concerning this clonotype itself: One junction end disagrees with the germline gene, perhaps due to a read error. The chain joins TRBV15 to TRBJ2-5; possible D gene TRBD2, 5 bases. CDR3 length: 15 residues. Looked up from germline, CDR1 is LNHNV and CDR2 is YYDKDF (reference sequence). In DNA form, the CDR3 reads TGTGCCACCAGCGGAGATTTCAGCGGACAAGAGACCCAGTACTTC. As protein: CATSGDFSGQETQYF.

This clonotype came up a few times. V is TRBV10-1 and J is TRBJ2-1; D may be TRBD2 (5 bases). The CDR3 consists of 15 residues. The V gene's germline CDR1 is WNHNN and CDR2 SYGVQD (reference sequence). Trimming stripped 0 bases from V and 7 bases from J, with 13 bases between. The DNA of the CDR3 is TGCGCCAGCAGTGAGTCTTTGGGAGCGATGAATGAGCAGTTCTTC. As protein: CASSESLGAMNEQFF.

The chain recombines TRBV12-3 or TRBV12-4 with TRBJ2-1, with D tentatively TRBD2 (6 bases). Between the trimmed V and J ends, which lost 6 bases and 12 bases, there was a span of 15 bases. The CDR3 loop spans 12 amino acids. CDR3 in amino acids: CASRTAGSRQFF. In DNA form, the CDR3 reads TGTGCCAGCAGGACGGCCGGGAGTAGGCAGTTCTTC.

Written as DNA, the CDR3 is TGTGCCAGCAGTTTTTACAGGGAGGACGAGACCCAGTACTTC. This translates into CASSFYREDETQYF. The rearrangement links TRBV27 to TRBJ2-5; either TRBD1 or TRBD2 may supply D (6 bases each). Trimming took 3 bases from V and 5 from J, leaving 13 bases between them. Germline loops: CDR1 MNHEY, CDR2 SMNVEV (reference sequence). This CDR3 spans 14 amino acids.

This clonotype has a handful of counts. The gene calls are TRBV20-1 and TRBJ2-7; 11 bases map to TRBD2. CDR3 size: 16 residues. Germline V gene data show CDR1 as DFQATT and CDR2 as SNEGSKA (reference sequence). Losses at the gene ends were 5 bases for V and 7 bases for J; bases not matched to a gene: 16. This CDR3 is CSALNPTSGTRWEQYF. The CDR3, as DNA: TGCAGTGCTCTCAACCCGACTAGCGGGACCCGTTGGGAGCAGTACTTC.

With respect to this clonotype: This could be a read error, since a much larger clone is one nucleotide away. V gene TRBV15 combines with J gene TRBJ2-1, with D tentatively TRBD1 or TRBD2 (5 bases each). The DNA end is more similar to TRBJ2-7, so the J call may be wrong. The CDR3 runs 16 residues. The germline V gene has CDR1 LNHNV and CDR2 YYDKDF (reference sequence). CDR3 bases: TGTGCCACCAACAGAGTAGGGGACGGGCGGACCTACGAGCAGTACTTC. Translated: CATNRVGDGRTYEQYF.

On this clonotype: As the CDR3 is not closed by the conserved phenylalanine or tryptophan, this likely results from a read error. V gene TRBV7-9 combines with J gene TRBJ2-7; TRBD1 agrees at 9 bases. With V trimmed by 5 bases and J by 3 bases, 11 bases remained unmatched. This CDR3 spans 16 amino acids. In germline, CDR1 is SEHNR, CDR2 FQNEAQ (reference sequence). The CDR3 region is CASSPPGDRGDYEQYC. CDR3 sequence (DNA): TGTGCCAGCAGCCCCCCGGGTGACAGGGGGGACTACGAGCAGTACTGC.

This clonotype was counted ten times or more. The CDR3 region is CASSVGGGAYNSPLHF. The CDR3 nucleotides are TGTGCCAGCAGCGTAGGAGGGGGCGCCTATAATTCACCCCTCCACTTT. The J gene is TRBJ1-6, the V gene TRBV9; 7 nucleotides match TRBD1. This CDR3 spans 16 amino acids. Germline lookup yields CDR1 SGDLS and CDR2 YYNGEE. With V trimmed by 0 bases and J by 2 bases, 2 bases remained unmatched.

This clonotype came up a few times. The rearrangement uses TRBV5-1 and TRBJ2-7, with a weak D call TRBD1 (6 bases). The CDR3 has 14 residues. Germline V lookup: CDR1 SGHRS, CDR2 YFSETQ. V lost 0 bases and J 9 bases, leaving 16 bases between the germline ends. The CDR3 DNA sequence: TGCGCCAGCAGCTTGGAACAGGGTCCTTTCCGGCAGTACTTC. The encoded protein is CASSLEQGPFRQYF.

This clonotype has at least ten counts. This chain uses TRBV29-1 with TRBJ1-4, with 9 bases fitting TRBD1. Losses at the gene ends were 5 bases for V and 7 bases for J; bases not matched to a gene: 5. The CDR3 totals 13 residues. Germline values: CDR1 SQVTM, CDR2 ANQGSEA. DNA of the CDR3: TGCAGCGTTCGTACAGGGGGCGGTGAAAAACTGTTTTTT. Protein product: CSVRTGGGEKLFF. The full variable domain, completed using reference TRBV29-1 and TRBJ1-4, is SAVISQKPSRDICQRGTSLTIQCQVDSQVTMMFWYRQQPGQSLTLIATANQGSEATYESGFVIDKFPISRPNLTFSTLTVSNMSPEDSSIYLCSVRTGGGEKLFFGSGTQLSVL.